The clone carrying this T cell receptor beta chain has a handful of counts. The target antigen is unknown. Profiling relied on immunoSEQ multiplex PCR, and the TCRdb table lists in-frame clones only, not all of them. The data show around 63,000 clones, around 75% seen once. The CDR3 is 14 amino acids. Germline V lookup: CDR1 SGHRS, CDR2 YFSETQ. V was cut by 9 bases and J by 0 bases, with 15 bases left in between. These data originate in a study of vaccination effects on CD4 cells after COVID-19. General study results and limits: Clones from infection and from vaccination both contracted markedly late after vaccination.

Viral peptide pools were used in the ViraFEST assay to expand antigen-specific CD4+ T cells, and sequencing came afterward. Culturing for about 9 days preceded CD4+ T cell isolation. Neither prior SARS-CoV-2 infection nor positive nucleocapsid antibodies were present in the vaccine recipients. IL-2 medium supplanted half the medium on days 3 and 7. The source material was CD4+ T cells from PBMCs cultured with HCoV-OC43 spike peptides, sampled before COVID-19 vaccination. Subset described: HCoV-OC43 spike overlapping peptide pool stimulation. The TCR was taken from a human donor who received a COVID-19 vaccine. V and J are TRBV5-1 and TRBJ1-1; tentatively, D is TRBD1 (6 bases). CDR3: CATKGQLLNTEAFF. CDR3 nucleotide sequence: TGCGCCACCAAAGGACAGTTGCTGAACACTGAAGCTTTCTTT.